This TCR beta chain was sequenced for a study of T-cell memory formation after mild COVID-19 (dated by TCRdb to about 2021). Some background on the complete study: TCR sequence clusters from the two donors were found to be largely donor specific. In two donors, T-cell clones that expanded and contracted after mild COVID-19 were followed by sequencing TCRalpha and TCRbeta repertoires longitudinally. The cohort comprised two young, previously healthy adult volunteers, one female and one male.

This clonotype appeared a few times. What this receptor recognizes is not known. The input lacks base qualities; no much larger clone sits a single base away. Trimming costs V 7 bases and J 0 bases, and their ends lie 11 bases apart. The CDR3, cysteine through phenylalanine, is 14 amino acids long. Kept here is only the CDR3 DNA, which spans 42 bases and is read in frame from base 1. CDR1 and CDR2 are read off the germline V gene as MRHNA and SNTAGT. PBMCs were isolated by Ficoll-Paque density gradient centrifugation. What the study reported, not specific to this receptor: Clones that contracted from day 15 to 85 showed balanced CD4/CD8 phenotypes, whereas a second wave of clones that expanded from day 15 to 37 leaned towards CD4+. Contracting CD4+ clones appeared mostly in the CM and EM memory subsets, whereas CD8+ clones were enriched in EMRA. The study covered only a couple of mild cases, and larger cohorts including severe cases with pre-infection samples were considered necessary. Some responding clones were detected in pre-infection memory, suggesting pre-existing cross-reactive memory T cells joined the SARS-CoV-2 response. The second-wave clones that peaked on day 37 were not confirmed to be SARS-CoV-2 specific.

This sample was sequenced with an Illumina NovaSeq 6000. cDNA libraries for TCRalpha and TCRbeta were prepared by 5'RACE using constant-segment primers, with sample barcodes and unique molecular identifiers added. Trizol reagent was used to extract RNA from every sample. Library amplification was performed in two PCR steps, and a second sample barcode and Illumina TruSeq adapters were introduced in the second step. The libraries were sequenced on an Illumina NovaSeq using 2 x 150 bp paired-end reads. The paper's processing steps were these. With migec v1.2.7, reads were demultiplexed and then collapsed into UMI-guided consensus sequences. Using mixcr v2.1.11, UMI consensuses were aligned to TRA and TRB V and J templates and then assembled into clonotypes. A clonotype was counted as expanded or contracted only when both edgeR and NoisET called the clonotype significant, with the noise models trained on biological replicates. For edgeR calls, a false discovery rate-adjusted p below 0.01 and a log2 fold-change threshold of 1 were applied. As an exploratory analysis of dynamics, max-normalized trajectories of the 1000 most abundant clonotypes were examined with PCA combined with hierarchical clustering. The CD4 or CD8 phenotype of responding clones was assigned using the separately sequenced CD4+ and CD8+ repertoires. TCRdb redid the processing of the public reads, applying fastp at Q25 and MiXCR, and retained in-frame beta chains. Entries are consolidated by CDR3 protein sequence, retaining the most common genes and DNA. The V and J calls come from TCRdb's annotation, not from the publication. The sample table contains about 430,000 distinct CDR3 sequences; only one count was recorded for approximately 24% of them. Around 9% of the sample belongs to the ten largest clones.

Material for sequencing was PBMCs or a T cell subset sorted from them (not recorded which). The sequence derives from an adult woman who had mild COVID-19 (a few samples of this study predate the infection). The sample titles of this study are shuffled in the database, so cell type and time point are left out; the donor was told from shared clones. The V and J segments used are TRBV6-4 and TRBJ2-3; the D gene is perhaps TRBD2, on 6 matching bases. CDR3 protein: CASKSSESTDTQYF. DNA sequence: TGTGCCAGCAAGTCTAGCGAGAGCACAGATACGCAGTATTTT.